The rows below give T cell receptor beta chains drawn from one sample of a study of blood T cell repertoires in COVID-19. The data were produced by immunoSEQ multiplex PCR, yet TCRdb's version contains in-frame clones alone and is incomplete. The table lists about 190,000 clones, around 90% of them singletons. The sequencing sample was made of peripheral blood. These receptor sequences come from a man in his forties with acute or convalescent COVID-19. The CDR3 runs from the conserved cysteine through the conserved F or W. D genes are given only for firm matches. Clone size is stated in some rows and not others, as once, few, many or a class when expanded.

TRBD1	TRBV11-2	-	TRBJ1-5	CASSPISRQGGRSNQPQHF	TGTGCCAGCAGCCCTATTTCTCGACAGGGTGGTCGTAGCAATCAGCCCCAGCATTTT
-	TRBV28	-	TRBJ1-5	CASYQDSLDYSNQPQHF	TGTGCCAGCTATCAGGACAGTCTTGATTATAGCAATCAGCCCCAGCATTTT
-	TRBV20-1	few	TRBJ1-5	CSASLGAGGGGNQPQHF	TGCAGTGCTAGTCTAGGAGCAGGAGGAGGGGGCAATCAGCCCCAGCATTTT
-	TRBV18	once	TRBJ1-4	CASSTDMNEKLFF	TGTGCCAGCTCAACCGACATGAATGAAAAACTGTTTTTT
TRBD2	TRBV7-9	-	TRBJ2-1	CASSLEGLNNEQFF	TGTGCCAGCAGCTTAGAGGGACTAAACAATGAGCAGTTCTTC
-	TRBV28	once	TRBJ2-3	CASRDIGTDTQYF	TGTGCCAGCCGGGACATAGGTACAGATACGCAGTATTTT
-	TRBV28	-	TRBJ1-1	CASSQIREAMNTEAFF	TGTGCCAGCAGTCAGATCAGGGAGGCGATGAACACTGAAGCTTTCTTT
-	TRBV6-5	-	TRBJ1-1	CASKDTFSNTEAFF	TGTGCCAGCAAGGACACTTTTTCGAACACTGAAGCTTTCTTT
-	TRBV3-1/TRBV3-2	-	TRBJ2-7	CASSQDQRGFVSYEQYF	TGTGCCAGCAGCCAAGATCAAAGAGGGTTTGTCTCCTACGAGCAGTACTTC
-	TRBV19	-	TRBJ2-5	CASSITSRSETQYF	TGTGCCAGTAGTATAACATCAAGAAGTGAGACCCAGTACTTC
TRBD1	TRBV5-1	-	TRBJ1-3	CASSLFTGETIGNTIYF	TGCGCCAGCAGCTTGTTCACAGGGGAAACTATAGGAAACACCATATATTTT
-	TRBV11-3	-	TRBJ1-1	CASSNPGDGTEAFF	TGTGCCAGCAGCAACCCAGGGGATGGCACTGAAGCTTTCTTT
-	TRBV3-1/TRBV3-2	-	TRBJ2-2	CASRRLEGGELFF	TGTGCCAGCAGACGACTGGAGGGCGGGGAGCTGTTTTTT
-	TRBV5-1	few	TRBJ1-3	CASSLGQGQGTIYF	TGCGCCAGCAGCTTGGGTCAGGGGCAGGGCACCATATATTTT
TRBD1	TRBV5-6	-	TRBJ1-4	CASSPPRTGGNEKLFF	TGTGCCAGCAGCCCGCCCCGGACAGGGGGAAATGAAAAACTGTTTTTT
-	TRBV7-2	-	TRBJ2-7	CASSGVTGGSYEQYF	TGTGCCAGCAGCGGTGTGACAGGTGGATCCTACGAGCAGTACTTC
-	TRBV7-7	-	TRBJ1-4	CASSSTGPLEEKLFF	TGTGCCAGCAGTTCTACAGGGCCTTTAGAGGAAAAACTGTTTTTT
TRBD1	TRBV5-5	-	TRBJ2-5	CASSSITGGRETQYF	TGTGCCAGCAGCTCGATAACAGGGGGGAGAGAGACCCAGTACTTC